This T cell receptor (beta chain) was obtained from a study of blood T cell repertoires in COVID-19. Study background: From T cells, B-cell-depleted T cells, or PBMCs came the material, which was cDNA or gDNA.

This CDR3 comprises 19 residues. Germline V CDR1 and CDR2: WNHNN, SYGVQD (reference sequence). V gave up 5 bases and J gave up 2 bases; unmatched junction bases: 17. As handled by the study authors: Quantification of nucleated cells was approximated via reference gene primer amplification. Clones were sequenced by immunoSEQ multiplex PCR, and TCRdb holds only the in-frame ones, with some missing. Clone size and V and J calls were adopted from that table, with D and trimming inferred from the DNA. The data contain approximately 300,000 clones, under 90% of them singletons. Enrollment of patients from Seattle took place during active infection, with longitudinal follow-up.

The chain employs TRBV10-1 and TRBJ1-5, with TRBD1 matching over 8 bases. The specimen was peripheral blood. This TCR came from a woman in her twenties or thirties with COVID-19, enrolled during active disease. The CDR3 protein is CASSWDRPWAPLRNQPQHF. CDR3 nucleotides: TGCGCCAGCAGTTGGGACAGGCCCTGGGCCCCCCTACGCAATCAGCCCCAGCATTTT.